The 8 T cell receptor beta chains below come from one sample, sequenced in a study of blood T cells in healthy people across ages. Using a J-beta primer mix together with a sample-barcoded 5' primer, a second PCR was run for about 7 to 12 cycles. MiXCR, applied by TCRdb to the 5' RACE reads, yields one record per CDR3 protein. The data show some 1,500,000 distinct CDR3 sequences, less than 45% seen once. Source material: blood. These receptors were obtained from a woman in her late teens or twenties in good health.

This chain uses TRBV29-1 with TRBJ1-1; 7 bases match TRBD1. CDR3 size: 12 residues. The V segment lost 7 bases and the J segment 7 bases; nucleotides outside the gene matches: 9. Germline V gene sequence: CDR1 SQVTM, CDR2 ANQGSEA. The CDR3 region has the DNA TGCAGCGCTGCACAGGGGCGGATTGAAGCTTTCTTT. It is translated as CSAAQGRIEAFF. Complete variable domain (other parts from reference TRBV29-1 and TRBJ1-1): SAVISQKPSRDICQRGTSLTIQCQVDSQVTMMFWYRQQPGQSLTLIATANQGSEATYESGFVIDKFPISRPNLTFSTLTVSNMSPEDSSIYLCSAAQGRIEAFFGQGTRLTVV.

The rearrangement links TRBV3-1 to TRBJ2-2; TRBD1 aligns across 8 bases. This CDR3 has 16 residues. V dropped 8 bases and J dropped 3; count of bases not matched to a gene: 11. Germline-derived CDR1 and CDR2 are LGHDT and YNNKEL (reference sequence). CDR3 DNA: TGTGCCAGCGGCCGAATGGCAGGGGGCTACACCGGGGAGCTGTTTTTT. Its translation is CASGRMAGGYTGELFF. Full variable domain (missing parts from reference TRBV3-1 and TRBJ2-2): DTAVSQTPKYLVTQMGNDKSIKCEQNLGHDTMYWYKQDSKKFLKIMFSYNNKELIINETVPNRFSPKSPDKAHLNLHINSLELGDSAVYFCASGRMAGGYTGELFFGEGSRLTVL.

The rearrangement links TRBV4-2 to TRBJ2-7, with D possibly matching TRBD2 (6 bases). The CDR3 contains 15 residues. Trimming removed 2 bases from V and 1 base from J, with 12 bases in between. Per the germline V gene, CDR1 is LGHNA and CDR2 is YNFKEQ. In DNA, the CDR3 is TGTGCCAGCAGCCAACTTGCCGGGACTTCCTACGAGCAGTACTTC. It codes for CASSQLAGTSYEQYF.

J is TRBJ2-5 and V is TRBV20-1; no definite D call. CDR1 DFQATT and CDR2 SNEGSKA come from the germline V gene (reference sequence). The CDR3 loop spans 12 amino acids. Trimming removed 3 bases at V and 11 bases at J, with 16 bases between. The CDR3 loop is CSARLVAGEQYF. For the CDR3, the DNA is TGCAGTGCTAGGTTGGTGGCTGGTGAGCAGTACTTC.

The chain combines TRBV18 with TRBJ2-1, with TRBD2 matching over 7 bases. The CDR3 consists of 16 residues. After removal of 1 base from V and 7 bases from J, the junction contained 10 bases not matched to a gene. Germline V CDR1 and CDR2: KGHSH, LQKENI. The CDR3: CASSPRGASGANEQFF. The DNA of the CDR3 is TGTGCCAGCTCACCACGCGGGGCTAGCGGAGCGAATGAGCAGTTCTTC.

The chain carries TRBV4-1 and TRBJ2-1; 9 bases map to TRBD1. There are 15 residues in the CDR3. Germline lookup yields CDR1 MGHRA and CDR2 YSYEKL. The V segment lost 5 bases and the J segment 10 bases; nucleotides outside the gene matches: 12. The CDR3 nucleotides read TGCGCCAGCAGCGATAAAACAGGGGGCGTCGACGAGCAGTTCTTC. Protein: CASSDKTGGVDEQFF.

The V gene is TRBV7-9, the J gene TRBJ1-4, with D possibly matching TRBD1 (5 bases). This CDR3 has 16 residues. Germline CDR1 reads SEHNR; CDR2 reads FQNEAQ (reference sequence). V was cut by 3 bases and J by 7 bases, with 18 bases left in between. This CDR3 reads CASSFLSAGGAEKLFF. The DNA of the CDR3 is TGTGCCAGCAGCTTCTTGAGTGCGGGTGGGGCTGAAAAACTGTTTTTT.

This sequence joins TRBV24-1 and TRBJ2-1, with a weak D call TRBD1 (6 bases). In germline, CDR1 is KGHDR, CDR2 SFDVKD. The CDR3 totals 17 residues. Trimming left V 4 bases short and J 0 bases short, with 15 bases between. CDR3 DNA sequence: TGTGCCACCAGTGAGTCGGGACACCAGAGCTCCTACAATGAGCAGTTCTTC. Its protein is CATSESGHQSSYNEQFF.